This T cell receptor beta chain is drawn from a study of blood T cell repertoires in COVID-19. Authors' analysis steps: Using reference gene primer amplification, nucleated cell counts were estimated. The table came from immunoSEQ multiplex PCR; TCRdb's copy has only in-frame clones and leaves some out. The V and J calls and the clone size are those of that table, but D and trimming were determined from the DNA. The table has about 69,000 clones, approximately 90% seen once. This clone has just one count. V lost 5 bases to trimming and J lost 0 bases; unmatched junction nucleotides: 5. The germline CDR1 and CDR2 sequences are SNHLY and FYNNEI. This CDR3 has 15 residues.

The sequenced material came from peripheral blood. The chain has TRBV2 and TRBJ1-2; 8 nucleotides agree with TRBD1. This TCR came from a man aged 25-45 years with acute or convalescent COVID-19. CDR3 bases: TGTGCCAGCAGTAGGGGACAGGCTCCTAACTATGGCTACACCTTC. This gives the protein CASSRGQAPNYGYTF.